The 21 T cell receptor beta chains below come from one sample, sequenced in a study of blood T cell repertoires in COVID-19. TCRdb's copy holds only in-frame clones and misses some; the assay was immunoSEQ multiplex PCR. The data show 130,000 to 150,000 clones, with 65% to 90% seen just once and roughly 10% held by the top ten. The sequencing input was peripheral blood. The receptors derive from a man aged 55 to 70 with active or convalescent COVID-19.

This chain connects TRBV30 to TRBJ2-1; D is undetermined. CDR1 is GTSNPN, CDR2 SVGIG, per germline (reference sequence). This CDR3 has 13 residues. V gave up 2 bases and J gave up 4 bases, with 9 bases separating them. In nucleotides, the CDR3 is TGTGCCTGGAGTAGAAACAGTTACAATGAGCAGTTCTTC. Translating it yields CAWSRNSYNEQFF.

The rearrangement joins TRBV2 to TRBJ2-7; D possibly corresponds to TRBD2 (5 bases). The CDR3 has 13 residues. Germline V gene sequence: CDR1 SNHLY, CDR2 FYNNEI. The germline V and J ends were trimmed by 4 bases and 3 bases, with 10 bases remaining between them. The CDR3 sequence is CASSGTGFYEQYF. The CDR3 DNA reads TGTGCCAGCAGTGGAACGGGATTCTACGAGCAGTACTTC.

The rearrangement uses TRBV7-8 and TRBJ1-4; D call uncertain. Germline V gene sequence: CDR1 SGHVS, CDR2 FQNEAQ. The CDR3 has 15 residues. The germline V and J ends were trimmed by 5 bases and 0 bases, with 10 bases remaining between them. CDR3 DNA sequence: TGTGCCAGCAGCAGACCCCGGGCAACTAATGAAAAACTGTTTTTT. Translated, it gives CASSRPRATNEKLFF.

This chain joins TRBV5-6 and TRBJ1-1; TRBD1 might be the D (6 bases). Germline loops: CDR1 SGHDT, CDR2 YYEEEE. This CDR3 region has 13 residues. Between the trimmed V and J ends, which lost 7 bases and 0 bases, there was a span of 10 bases. The CDR3 spells CASSTGVNTEAFF. The CDR3 DNA reads as TGTGCCAGCTCGACAGGAGTGAACACTGAAGCTTTCTTT.

The chain links TRBV7-8 to TRBJ1-4; TRBD1 agrees at 8 bases. Germline lookup yields CDR1 SGHVS and CDR2 FQNEAQ. This CDR3 has 18 amino acids. The ends lost 6 bases at V and 8 bases at J; junction bases unmatched: 20. The CDR3 DNA is TGTGCCAGCAGGCCAGGCCCTCACTCAGGGGGCCATAGGGAAAAACTGTTTTTT. This gives the protein CASRPGPHSGGHREKLFF.

The chain combines TRBV5-4 with TRBJ2-7; TRBD2 matches at 8 bases. The trim removed 1 base at V and 6 bases at J, leaving 6 bases unmatched. This CDR3 is 14 amino acids long. Germline CDR1 is SGHNT and CDR2 is YYREEE (reference sequence). The CDR3 region has the DNA TGTGCCAGCAGCTTGCGGGAGGGAGCAGGCGAGCAGTACGTC. Translation gives CASSLREGAGEQYV.

This sequence joins TRBV25-1 and TRBJ1-3, with D unresolved. The CDR3 sequence is 15 residues long. Germline lookup yields CDR1 MGHDK and CDR2 SYGVNS. Trimming removed 1 base at V and 1 base at J, with 8 bases between. The CDR3 nucleotides are TGTGCCAGCAGTGAATTCCCCCAATCTGGAAACACCATATATTTT. It specifies CASSEFPQSGNTIYF.

The chain links TRBV5-1 to TRBJ2-7; 11 positions agree with TRBD1. This CDR3 region has 14 residues. V shed 4 bases, J shed 4 bases, and the junction held 4 bases outside the gene matches. Germline values: CDR1 SGHRS, CDR2 YFSETQ. The CDR3 loop reads CASSPGQGAYEQYF. CDR3 coding DNA: TGCGCCAGCAGCCCAGGACAGGGGGCGTACGAGCAGTACTTC.

This sequence joins TRBV9 and TRBJ2-3; D not certain. CDR3 length: 15 residues. Germline V gives CDR1 SGDLS, CDR2 YYNGEE. The ends were cut back, 1 base at V and 2 bases at J, with 11 bases in the middle. In DNA form, the CDR3 reads TGTGCCAGCAGCGTATCCCCAGGTTACACAGATACGCAGTATTTT. This translates into CASSVSPGYTDTQYF.

The V gene is TRBV10-1, the J gene TRBJ2-5, with D possibly TRBD2 on 5 matching bases. Trimming cost V 0 bases and J 1 base, with 9 bases left between them. The CDR3 has 15 residues. Per the germline V gene, CDR1 is WNHNN and CDR2 is SYGVQD (reference sequence). CDR3: CASSESIGIQETQYF. CDR3 DNA: TGCGCCAGCAGTGAGTCGATCGGGATCCAAGAGACCCAGTACTTC.

This clone was seen only a few times. V gene TRBV7-9 combines with J gene TRBJ1-5; D perhaps matches TRBD1 (6 bases). V shed 5 bases and J shed 0 bases, with 8 bases lying between them. Germline lookup yields CDR1 SEHNR and CDR2 FQNEAQ (reference sequence). The CDR3 is made up of 14 amino acids. This CDR3 is CASSRTDSNQPQHF. The CDR3 bases are TGTGCCAGCAGCCGGACAGATAGCAATCAGCCCCAGCATTTT. Based on the CDR3 plus reference TRBV7-9 and TRBJ1-5, the full variable domain is DTGVSQNPRHKITKRGQNVTFRCDPISEHNRLYWYRQTLGQGPEFLTYFQNEAQLEKSRLLSDRFSAERPKGSFSTLEIQRTEQGDSAMYLCASSRTDSNQPQHFGDGTRLSIL.

The chain carries TRBV29-1 and TRBJ2-3, with D tentatively TRBD1 (7 bases). The CDR3 covers 16 residues. Per the germline V gene, CDR1 is SQVTM and CDR2 is ANQGSEA. V lost 6 bases and J lost 0, with 19 bases in between. CDR3 sequence reads: CSVYRGGTVSTDTQYF. In DNA, the CDR3 is TGCAGCGTCTACCGAGGGGGGACAGTTAGCACAGATACGCAGTATTTT.

V is TRBV7-6 and J is TRBJ2-3, with 7 bases lining up with TRBD1. The V and J ends lost 2 bases and 0 bases, in that order; junction bases with no gene match: 11. The CDR3 extends over 18 amino acids. The germline CDR1 and CDR2 sequences are SGHVS and FNYEAQ. DNA of the CDR3: TGTGCCAGCAGCTTAATAACGCAAGGGACAGTAAGCACAGATACGCAGTATTTT. This translates into CASSLITQGTVSTDTQYF.

The chain links TRBV10-1 to TRBJ2-1; D call uncertain. CDR3 size: 14 residues. Trimming took off 0 bases at V and 10 bases at J, with 13 bases between the two ends. CDR1 and CDR2 from the germline V gene are WNHNN and SYGVQD (reference sequence). In DNA form, the CDR3 reads TGCGCCAGCAGTGAGTCGATGTTGTCCCAGGAGCAGTTCTTC. The encoded protein is CASSESMLSQEQFF.

V gene TRBV4-1 combines with J gene TRBJ2-1; 7 positions match TRBD2. The junction had 6 bases not matched to a gene; V was cut back by 3 bases and J by 4 bases. Germline loops: CDR1 MGHRA, CDR2 YSYEKL. The CDR3 is 15 residues long. The DNA for the CDR3 is TGCGCCAGCAGCCAGGTTGCGGGGGTATACAATGAGCAGTTCTTC. Its translation is CASSQVAGVYNEQFF.

This clone was observed a few times. This chain links TRBV30 with TRBJ1-2; D perhaps matches TRBD1 (5 bases). The CDR3 length is 11 residues. Germline-derived CDR1 and CDR2 are GTSNPN and SVGIG (reference sequence). Trimming cost V 2 bases and J 8 bases, with 9 bases left between them. CDR3 sequence reads: CAWSQGPGYTF. The CDR3 DNA sequence: TGTGCCTGGAGTCAGGGTCCGGGCTACACCTTC. Variable domain in full (rest from reference TRBV30 and TRBJ1-2): SQTIHQWPATLVQPVGSPLSLECTVEGTSNPNLYWYRQAAGRGLQLLFYSVGIGQISSEVPQNLSASRPQDRQFILSSKKLLLSDSGFYLCAWSQGPGYTFGSGTRLTVV.

V usage is TRBV11-3 and J usage is TRBJ2-1; 9 bases map to TRBD2. Germline values: CDR1 SGHNT, CDR2 YENEEA. After removal of 4 bases from V and 6 bases from J, the junction contained 13 bases not matched to a gene. The CDR3 runs to 17 residues. The chain's CDR3 is CASSSPRGRAGFNEQFF. The CDR3 bases are TGTGCCAGCAGCTCCCCCCGCGGGAGGGCCGGTTTCAATGAGCAGTTCTTC. The full variable domain, in which reference TRBV11-3 and TRBJ2-1 provide the parts outside the CDR3, is EAGVVQSPRYKIIEKKQPVAFWCNPISGHNTLYWYLQNLGQGPELLIRYENEEAVDDSQLPKDRFSAERLKGVDSTLKIQPAELGDSAVYLCASSSPRGRAGFNEQFFGPGTRLTVL.

The chain employs TRBV3-1 (or the pseudogene TRBV3-2) and TRBJ2-1; D might be TRBD2 (5 bases). Germline V lookup: CDR1 LGHDT, CDR2 YNNKEL (reference sequence). This CDR3 has 13 amino acids. Trimming cost V 5 bases and J 4 bases, with 9 bases left between them. CDR3 protein: CASSSRTYNEQFF. CDR3 nucleotide sequence: TGTGCCAGCAGCTCGCGGACTTACAATGAGCAGTTCTTC.

This rearrangement joins TRBV7-9 to TRBJ1-1; 11 nucleotides match TRBD1. Losses at the gene ends were 5 bases for V and 3 bases for J; bases not matched to a gene: 5. The germline CDR1 and CDR2 sequences are SEHNR and FQNEAQ (reference sequence). The CDR3 is made up of 15 amino acids. CDR3 sequence (DNA): TGTGCCAGCAGCCGGGGGACAGGGGGTTACACTGAAGCTTTCTTT. It is translated as CASSRGTGGYTEAFF.

The V call is TRBV5-1, the J call TRBJ2-1; 10 bases are shared with TRBD1. Trimming cost V 3 bases and J 8 bases; bases outside gene matches: 8. This CDR3 has 15 amino acids. Germline loops: CDR1 SGHRS, CDR2 YFSETQ. CDR3 coding DNA: TGCGCCAGCAGCTCGAGACAGGGGGCTCGGGATGAGCAGTTCTTC. Residues: CASSSRQGARDEQFF.

This clone was seen a handful of times. The chain has TRBV2 and TRBJ2-5, with D possibly TRBD2 on 6 matching bases. This CDR3 contains 12 residues. Trimming cost V 7 bases and J 7 bases, with 13 bases left between them. Germline CDR1 SNHLY, CDR2 FYNNEI. As DNA, the CDR3 is TGTGCCAGCATCCTACTCGGGGGGACCCAGTACTTC. The encoded protein is CASILLGGTQYF.